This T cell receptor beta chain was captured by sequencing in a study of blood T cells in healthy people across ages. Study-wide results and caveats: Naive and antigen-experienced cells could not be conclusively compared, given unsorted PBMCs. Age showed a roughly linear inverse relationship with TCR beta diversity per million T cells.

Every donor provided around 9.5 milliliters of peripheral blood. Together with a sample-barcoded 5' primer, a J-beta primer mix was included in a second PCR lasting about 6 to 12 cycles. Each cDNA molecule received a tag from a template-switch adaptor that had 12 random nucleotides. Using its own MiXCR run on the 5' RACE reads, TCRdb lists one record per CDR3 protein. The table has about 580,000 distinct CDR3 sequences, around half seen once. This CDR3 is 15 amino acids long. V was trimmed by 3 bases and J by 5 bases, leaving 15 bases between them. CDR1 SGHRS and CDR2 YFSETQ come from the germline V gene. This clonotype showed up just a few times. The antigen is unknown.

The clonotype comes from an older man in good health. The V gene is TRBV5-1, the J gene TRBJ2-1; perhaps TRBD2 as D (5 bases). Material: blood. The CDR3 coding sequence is TGCGCCAGCAGCTCCCCCAGCGGATATAACAATGAGCAGTTCTTC. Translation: CASSSPSGYNNEQFF.